Listed below are T cell receptor beta chains from one sample, sequenced in a study of cytomegalovirus exposure and HLA in healthy donors. Profiled with immunoSEQ multiplex PCR; TCRdb holds only in-frame clones, not every one. Of over 100,000 clones listed, 79% are singletons. Sequenced sample: PBMCs. The receptors were sampled from a woman in her late teens or twenties in good health and CMV-seropositive. CDR3s include the opening cysteine and the closing phenylalanine or tryptophan. The D gene is left open where the match is weak. The size of a clone is reported for some rows only, either as once, few or many, or as a class for expanded clones.

. | . | 14 | TRBJ1-2 | TRBV5-1 | CASSPGREIYGYTF | TGCGCCAGCAGCCCGGGTAGGGAGATCTATGGCTACACCTTC
. | TRBD1 | 15 | TRBJ1-3 | TRBV10-1 | CASSSGTVGGNTIYF | TGCGCCAGCAGTAGTGGGACAGTCGGTGGAAACACCATATATTTT
. | . | 15 | TRBJ2-2 | TRBV7-6 | CASSVGGRGAGELFF | TGTGCCAGCAGCGTCGGGGGGCGAGGGGCCGGGGAGCTGTTTTTT
. | . | 14 | TRBJ1-1 | TRBV9 | CASSSNAGGPAAFF | TGTGCCAGCAGCTCCAATGCGGGGGGCCCCGCCGCTTTCTTT
once | . | 14 | TRBJ2-1 | TRBV10-3 | CAISDPGLRNEQFF | TGTGCCATCAGCGATCCGGGACTGCGCAATGAGCAGTTCTTC
. | . | 16 | TRBJ1-1 | TRBV27 | CASSLSHPGWNTEAFF | TGTGCCAGCAGTTTATCGCATCCGGGGTGGAACACTGAAGCTTTCTTT
. | TRBD1 | 15 | TRBJ2-4 | TRBV2 | CASSEAFRGLDIQYF | TGTGCCAGCAGTGAAGCTTTCAGGGGGCTGGACATTCAGTACTTC
. | . | 14 | TRBJ2-7 | TRBV10-1 | CASSESGLFYEQYF | TGCGCCAGCAGTGAGTCTGGCCTCTTCTACGAGCAGTACTTC
. | . | 15 | TRBJ1-5 | TRBV27 | CASSPQGYSNQPQHF | TGTGCCAGCAGCCCACAGGGCTATAGCAATCAGCCCCAGCATTTT
. | TRBD1 | 19 | TRBJ1-4 | TRBV7-8 | CASSFPRQGPGVTNEKLFF | TGTGCCAGCAGCTTCCCGAGACAGGGGCCAGGGGTGACTAATGAAAAACTGTTTTTT
. | . | 14 | TRBJ1-3 | TRBV9 | CASSVGGGGNTIYF | TGTGCCAGCAGCGTAGGAGGGGGTGGAAACACCATATATTTT
. | . | 14 | TRBJ1-1 | TRBV11-3 | CASSHRTVNTEAFF | TGTGCCAGCAGCCACCGGACAGTGAACACTGAAGCTTTCTTT
. | . | 15 | TRBJ2-7 | TRBV28 | CASSLAGRQALGQYF | TGTGCCAGCAGTTTGGCGGGGAGGCAGGCGTTGGGGCAGTACTTC
. | . | 13 | TRBJ1-2 | TRBV7-9 | CASSLWGRGSDHF | .
. | TRBD2 | 17 | TRBJ2-1 | TRBV11-2 | CASSSRRPGTSGWEQFF | TGTGCCAGCAGCTCCCGACGTCCCGGGACTAGCGGATGGGAGCAGTTCTTC
. | TRBD1 | 15 | TRBJ2-1 | TRBV7-9 | CSSSFGTDPSNEQFF | TGTTCCAGCAGCTTCGGGACAGACCCAAGCAATGAGCAGTTCTTC
. | . | 14 | TRBJ1-1 | TRBV6-6 | CASSYSIAGGEAFF | TGTGCCAGCAGTTACTCGATTGCGGGCGGTGAAGCTTTCTTT
few | . | 16 | TRBJ2-7 | TRBV25-1 | CASSEEGGPGGYEQYF | TGTGCCAGCAGTGAAGAGGGGGGGCCGGGAGGTTACGAGCAGTACTTC
. | . | 14 | TRBJ1-5 | TRBV6-1 | CASSHGGGNQPQHF | TGTGCCAGCAGTCACGGGGGGGGCAATCAGCCCCAGCATTTT
. | TRBD2 | 15 | TRBJ2-1 | TRBV6-5 | CASSYGLAGHNEQFF | TGTGCCAGCAGTTACGGGCTAGCGGGTCACAATGAGCAGTTCTTC
. | TRBD2 | 16 | TRBJ2-1 | TRBV14 | CASSRIGRLASDEQFF | TGTGCCAGCAGCCGGATAGGGAGACTAGCTTCAGATGAGCAGTTCTTC
. | TRBD2 | 17 | TRBJ2-1 | TRBV27 | CASSLGEPSGGYNEQFF | TGTGCCAGCAGTTTGGGAGAGCCTAGCGGGGGCTACAATGAGCAGTTCTTC
. | TRBD2 | 15 | TRBJ2-1 | TRBV9 | CASSGSGRADNEQFF | TGTGCCAGCAGCGGAAGCGGGAGGGCCGACAATGAGCAGTTCTTC
. | TRBD1 | 14 | TRBJ2-2 | TRBV7-3 | CASRSTGDTGELFF | TGTGCCAGCAGATCGACAGGGGACACCGGGGAGCTGTTTTTT